These 21 T cell receptor beta chains share one sample of origin, sequenced in a study of CD8+CD57+ T cells in acquired aplastic anemia. CDR3 and TCR beta VDJ profiling relied on genomic DNA as the template. TCRdb called the reads again in MiXCR, with one record for every CDR3 protein. Of approximately 98,000 distinct CDR3 sequences detected, 40% to 65% appear once; the ten largest clones hold under 35%. The sequenced sample consisted of sorted CD4+, CD8+, or CD8+CD57+ T cells (not recorded which) from PBMCs. The source is a human donor in good health, serving as a control.

The chain carries TRBV6-1 and TRBJ2-7, with 8 bases aligning to TRBD1. The ends lost 7 bases at V and 6 bases at J; junction bases unmatched: 11. Looked up from germline, CDR1 is MNHNS and CDR2 is SASEGT. The CDR3 is 14 amino acids. The CDR3: CASTPDRDSGEQYF. CDR3 nucleotides: TGTGCCAGCACCCCGGACAGGGATTCGGGCGAGCAGTACTTC.

The chain carries TRBV12-3 or TRBV12-4 and TRBJ2-5; possible D gene TRBD2, 6 bases. The CDR3 totals 12 residues. The V end lost 8 bases, the J end lost 3 bases, and 10 bases lay between the germline ends. CDR3 sequence reads: CASRPGEETQYF. DNA for the CDR3: TGTGCCAGCCGTCCGGGGGAAGAGACCCAGTACTTC.

V and J are TRBV12-3 or TRBV12-4 and TRBJ2-7, with D possibly being TRBD1 (6 bases). CDR3 length equals 14 residues. V was shortened by 2 bases and J by 6 bases, with 14 bases between the two germline ends. The CDR3 region is CASSLSLGASEQYF. CDR3 bases: TGTGCCAGCAGTTTAAGTCTGGGGGCTTCCGAGCAGTACTTC.

This clonotype was counted a few times. A clone one base away is much larger, so this may be a read error. The genes are TRBV6-1 and TRBJ2-7; D is undetermined. The length of the CDR3 is 13 residues. CDR1 and CDR2 (germline): MNHNS, SASEGT. For the CDR3, the DNA is TGTGCCAGCAGTGCGGGTCCTTCCTACGGGCAGTACTTC. Amino acids: CASSAGPSYGQYF.

This clonotype was seen many times. The V call is TRBV19, the J call TRBJ2-3, with 12 bases fitting TRBD2. CDR1 and CDR2 (germline): LNHDA, SQIVND (reference sequence). V dropped 4 bases and J dropped 6; count of bases not matched to a gene: 2. The CDR3 has 14 amino acids. In nucleotides, the CDR3 is TGTGCCAGTAGTACTAGCGGGGGGGCGGATACGCAGTATTTT. This encodes CASSTSGGADTQYF. The full variable domain, completed using reference TRBV19 and TRBJ2-3, is DGGITQSPKYLFRKEGQNVTLSCEQNLNHDAMYWYRQDPGQGLRLIYYSQIVNDFQKGDIAEGYSVSREKKESFPLTVTSAQKNPTAFYLCASSTSGGADTQYFGPGTRLTVL.

The table lists this clonotype with a few counts. V and J are TRBV7-8 and TRBJ2-6, with D uncertain. CDR3 length equals 13 residues. V was shortened by 6 bases and J by 1 base, with 4 bases between the two germline ends. Per the germline V gene, CDR1 is SGHVS and CDR2 is FQNEAQ. CDR3 nucleotides: TGTGCCAGCAGACCGTCTGGGGCCAACGTCCTGACTTTC. It encodes CASRPSGANVLTF.

In this sample, this clonotype turned up a few times. This chain uses TRBV6-2 or TRBV6-3 with TRBJ1-3; TRBD1 aligns across 9 bases. This CDR3 spans 18 amino acids. In germline, CDR1 is MNHEY, CDR2 SVGEGT. The CDR3 protein is CVDPPWTGDPHSGNTIYF. The DNA for the CDR3 is TGTGTCGACCCCCCGTGGACAGGGGATCCCCACTCTGGAAACACCATATATTTT.

The table lists this clonotype with a few counts. The V and J genes are TRBV3-1 and TRBJ2-7; D unclear. CDR1 is LGHDT and CDR2 is YNNKEL in the germline V gene (reference sequence). The CDR3 is 13 amino acids. Trimming left V 4 bases short and J 2 bases short, with 9 bases between. This CDR3 is CASSPQGTYEQYF. Written as DNA, the CDR3 is TGTGCCAGCAGCCCCCAAGGGACCTACGAGCAGTACTTC.

This clonotype was observed many times. The V call is TRBV6-1, the J call TRBJ2-3; 8 nucleotides line up with TRBD2. The germline CDR1 and CDR2 sequences are MNHNS and SASEGT. The V segment lost 8 bases and the J segment 4 bases; nucleotides outside the gene matches: 5. The CDR3 runs 13 residues. In DNA, the CDR3 is TGTGCCAGCGGGATCGGGAGGGCAGATACGCAGTATTTT. Amino acids: CASGIGRADTQYF.

A few counts support this clonotype. This sequence joins TRBV25-1 and TRBJ1-6; TRBD1 might be the D (6 bases). V dropped 4 bases and J dropped 9 bases, with 16 bases sitting between them. This CDR3 spans 15 amino acids. Germline V gene sequence: CDR1 MGHDK, CDR2 SYGVNS. DNA of the CDR3: TGTGCCAGCAGTGGGGGGGGCGGGGGTACTTCACCCCTCCACTTT. Residues: CASSGGGGGTSPLHF.

This chain uses TRBV29-1 with TRBJ1-3, with D uncertain. V dropped 3 bases and J dropped 4 bases, with 4 bases sitting between them. This CDR3 is 11 amino acids long. Germline-derived CDR1 and CDR2 are SQVTM and ANQGSEA. In nucleotides, the CDR3 is TGCAGCGTTGATATGGGAAACACCATATATTTT. Its translation is CSVDMGNTIYF.

This clonotype was recorded many times. The rearrangement uses TRBV7-9 and TRBJ2-5, with D perhaps matching TRBD1 or TRBD2 (5 bases each). The V end lost 1 base, the J end lost 4 bases, and 13 bases lay between the germline ends. CDR1 is SEHNR, CDR2 FQNEAQ, per germline (reference sequence). The CDR3 consists of 15 residues. The CDR3 DNA reads TGTGCCAGCAGCTTAGGGGACCCCAGGAGAGAGACCCAGTACTTC. Protein product: CASSLGDPRRETQYF.

Comments on this clonotype: A read error is likely, as this CDR3 ends without the conserved phenylalanine or tryptophan. The genes are TRBV25-1 and TRBJ1-5; 9 bases fit TRBD1. The CDR3 extends over 15 amino acids. V dropped 2 bases and J dropped 7; count of bases not matched to a gene: 6. Germline V gene sequence: CDR1 MGHDK, CDR2 SYGVNS. The CDR3 DNA reads as TGTGCCAGCAGTGAAGGGGACAGGGTAGGACAGCCCCAGCATCTT. This codes for CASSEGDRVGQPQHL.

This clonotype was found many times. The chain is built from TRBV7-9 and TRBJ1-5; D unresolved. The CDR3 extends over 13 amino acids. Germline CDR1 reads SEHNR; CDR2 reads FQNEAQ (reference sequence). The ends were cut back, 3 bases at V and 5 bases at J, with 8 bases in the middle. The chain's CDR3 is CASSFFRDQPQHF. Written as DNA, the CDR3 is TGTGCCAGCAGCTTTTTTCGCGATCAGCCCCAGCATTTT.

This clonotype occurred many times. The V call is TRBV7-9, the J call TRBJ2-7; D is unclear. The CDR3 extends over 13 amino acids. Germline V gives CDR1 SEHNR, CDR2 FQNEAQ (reference sequence). Trimming took 5 bases from V and 0 from J, leaving 8 bases between them. This CDR3 is CASSPADSYEQYF. CDR3 DNA: TGTGCCAGCAGCCCGGCAGACTCCTACGAGCAGTACTTC.

The chain joins TRBV7-9 to TRBJ1-4, with a tentative D call TRBD1 (6 bases). Germline V gene data show CDR1 as SEHNR and CDR2 as FQNEAQ (reference sequence). Trimming cost V 6 bases and J 4 bases, with 15 bases left between them. The CDR3 has 15 amino acids. CDR3 amino acids: CASRHAGTLNEKLFF. CDR3 coding DNA: TGTGCCAGCAGACACGCCGGGACACTTAATGAAAAACTGTTTTTT. Full variable domain (outside the CDR3, taken from reference TRBV7-9 and TRBJ1-4): DTGVSQNPRHKITKRGQNVTFRCDPISEHNRLYWYRQTLGQGPEFLTYFQNEAQLEKSRLLSDRFSAERPKGSFSTLEIQRTEQGDSAMYLCASRHAGTLNEKLFFGSGTQLSVL.

The CDR3 DNA reads as TGTGCCAGCAGCCCTAAAGGTGGAAGTGGGGCCAACGTCCTGACTTTC. This codes for CASSPKGGSGANVLTF. This sequence joins TRBV5-6 and TRBJ2-6; no clear D gene. This CDR3 has 16 residues. Between the trimmed V and J ends, which lost 4 bases and 3 bases, there was a span of 14 bases. Germline assignment: CDR1 SGHDT and CDR2 YYEEEE.

Turning to this clonotype: A single base separates this from a much larger clone, so it may be a read error. The chain carries TRBV30 and TRBJ1-1, with D tentatively TRBD1 (5 bases). The CDR3 runs 11 residues. The germline V gene encodes CDR1 GTSNPN and CDR2 SVGIG (reference sequence). CDR3: CGGQTNTEALF. The CDR3 DNA reads TGTGGAGGACAAACGAACACTGAAGCTCTCTTT.

The J gene is TRBJ2-1, the V gene TRBV11-1; 8 nucleotides line up with TRBD2. The CDR3 is made up of 16 amino acids. Trimming took 5 bases from V and 4 from J; bases not matched to a gene: 10. Germline V gives CDR1 SGHAT, CDR2 FQDESV (reference sequence). This CDR3 reads CASSITGTRKYNEQFF. DNA of the CDR3: TGTGCCAGCAGCATTACCGGGACTAGAAAGTACAATGAGCAGTTCTTC.

Notes on this clonotype: The junction does not match germline at one end; this may be a read error. The CDR3 sequence is CASSSRQQETQYF. The CDR3 nucleotides are TGTGCTAGCAGCTCTCGACAGCAAGAGACCCAGTACTTC. The rearrangement uses TRBV7-7 and TRBJ2-5; possibly TRBD1 for D (5 bases). The CDR3 sequence is 13 residues long. Germline V gene data show CDR1 as SSHAT and CDR2 as FNYEAQ (reference sequence).

V usage is TRBV5-5 and J usage is TRBJ1-2; 7 nucleotides align to TRBD1. V was pared by 0 bases and J by 5 bases, with 10 bases of the junction left unmatched. The CDR3 has 16 residues. Germline CDR1 SGHKS, CDR2 YYEKEE (reference sequence). The CDR3 is CASSLGSAGGTYGYTF. CDR3 DNA: TGTGCCAGCAGCTTGGGGTCGGCAGGGGGAACATATGGCTACACCTTC.